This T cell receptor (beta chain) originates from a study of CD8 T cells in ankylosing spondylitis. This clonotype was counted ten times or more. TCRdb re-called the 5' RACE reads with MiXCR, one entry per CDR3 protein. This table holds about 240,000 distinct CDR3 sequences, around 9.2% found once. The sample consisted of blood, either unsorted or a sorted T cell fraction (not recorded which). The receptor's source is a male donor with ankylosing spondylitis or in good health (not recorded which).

CDR3 DNA sequence: TGTGCCAGCAGCCGGAGGGACGAGACCCAGTACTTC. Its protein product is CASSRRDETQYF. The chain combines TRBV3-1 with TRBJ2-5; possible D gene TRBD2, 6 bases. The CDR3 spans 12 residues. Germline CDR1 LGHDT, CDR2 YNNKEL (reference sequence). The V gene lost 4 bases and the J gene lost 5 bases, with 8 bases spanning the gap.